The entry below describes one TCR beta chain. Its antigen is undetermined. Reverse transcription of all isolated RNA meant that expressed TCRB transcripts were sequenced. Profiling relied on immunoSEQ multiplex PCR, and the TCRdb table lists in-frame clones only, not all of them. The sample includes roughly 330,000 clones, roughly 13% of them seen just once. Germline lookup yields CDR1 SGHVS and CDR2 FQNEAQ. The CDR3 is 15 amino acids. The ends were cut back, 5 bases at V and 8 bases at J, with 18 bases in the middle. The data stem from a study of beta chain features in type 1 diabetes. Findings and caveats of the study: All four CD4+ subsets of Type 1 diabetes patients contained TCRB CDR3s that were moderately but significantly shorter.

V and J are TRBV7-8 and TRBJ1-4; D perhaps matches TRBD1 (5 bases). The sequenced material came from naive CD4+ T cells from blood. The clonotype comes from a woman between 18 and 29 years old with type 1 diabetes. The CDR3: CASSPRGTLLEKLFF. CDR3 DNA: TGTGCCAGCAGCCCCCGGGGGACGCTCCTCGAAAAACTGTTTTTT.